A selection of T cell receptor beta chains follows, all from one sample in a study of T cells in localized non-small cell lung cancer. The data were produced by immunoSEQ multiplex PCR, yet TCRdb's version contains in-frame clones alone and is incomplete. Here the sample spans about 8,000 clones, approximately 87% being singletons. Material: peripheral blood, obtained before any cancer treatment. These receptors were obtained from a male donor older than 55 with stage III lung adenocarcinoma. Each CDR3 is given with its conserved first and last residue. The order of the fields is V gene, J gene, D gene, clone size, CDR3 DNA, CDR3 protein. D genes are given only for firm matches. Some rows have no size entry. The others give once, few or many, or a class for an expanded clone.

V: TRBV21-1
J: TRBJ1-5
D: -
size: -
DNA: TGTGCCAGCAGCACCCCCCAACAGGGAAGGGATTGTTTCAATCAGCCCCAGCATTTT
CDR3: CASSTPQQGRDCFNQPQHF

V: TRBV5-4
J: TRBJ2-3
D: TRBD2
size: -
DNA: TGTGCCAGCAGCCGAAGCGGGGCTAGCACAGATACGCAGTATTTT
CDR3: CASSRSGASTDTQYF

V: TRBV25-1
J: TRBJ1-2
D: -
size: -
DNA: TGTGCCAGCAGCTTAGAAGAGCTCAGCTTCTATGGCTACACCTTC
CDR3: CASSLEELSFYGYTF

V: TRBV13
J: TRBJ2-3
D: TRBD2
size: -
DNA: TGTGCCAGCAGTTTAGCGGGAGGGTCAGATACGCAGTATTTT
CDR3: CASSLAGGSDTQYF

V: TRBV28
J: TRBJ2-1
D: -
size: once
DNA: TGTGCCAGCAGTCCCTACAATGAGCAGTTCTTC
CDR3: CASSPYNEQFF

V: TRBV20-1
J: TRBJ2-1
D: -
size: -
DNA: TGCAGTGCGACACTTCTCAATGAGCAGTTCTTC
CDR3: CSATLLNEQFF

V: TRBV10-3
J: TRBJ2-1
D: -
size: few
DNA: TGTGCCATCAGTGGGGTGAGGAATGAGCAGTTCTTC
CDR3: CAISGVRNEQFF

V: TRBV7-9
J: TRBJ1-2
D: TRBD1
size: -
DNA: TGTGCCAGCAGCTTAGAGACAGGGGGCTATGGCTACACCTTC
CDR3: CASSLETGGYGYTF

V: TRBV5-4
J: TRBJ2-2
D: TRBD1
size: -
DNA: TGTGCCAGCAGCCGGATTCAGGGGGCGAGGGGTAACACCGGGGAGCTGTTTTTT
CDR3: CASSRIQGARGNTGELFF

V: TRBV7-9
J: TRBJ2-5
D: TRBD2
size: -
DNA: TGTGCCAGCAGCTTAGATCTAGCGGGGAACCAAGAGACCCAGTACTTC
CDR3: CASSLDLAGNQETQYF

V: TRBV12-5
J: TRBJ1-3
D: TRBD1
size: -
DNA: TGTGCTAGTGGTTTGCACGAGACAGGGCAATATCCTATCGGAAACACCATATATTTT
CDR3: CASGLHETGQYPIGNTIYF

V: TRBV4-2
J: TRBJ2-7
D: -
size: -
DNA: TGTGCCAGCAGCCAAGACCTGTTGGGTTTTTACGAGCAGTACTTC
CDR3: CASSQDLLGFYEQYF

V: TRBV20-1
J: TRBJ2-7
D: -
size: -
DNA: TGCAGTGCTGGACGAGGGACCAAGCAAGACTTC
CDR3: CSAGRGTKQDF

V: TRBV28
J: TRBJ2-7
D: -
size: -
DNA: TGTGCCAGCAGTTTGGCAGGGCACTACGAGCAGTACTTC
CDR3: CASSLAGHYEQYF

V: TRBV9
J: TRBJ2-3
D: TRBD2
size: -
DNA: TGTGCCAGCAGCGGGACTAGCGGGGGCACAGATACGCAGTATTTT
CDR3: CASSGTSGGTDTQYF

V: TRBV6-1
J: TRBJ1-1
D: TRBD1
size: -
DNA: TGTGCCAGCAGTGTCGGACAGGGACTGACTGAAGCTTTCTTT
CDR3: CASSVGQGLTEAFF

V: TRBV6-1
J: TRBJ1-5
D: -
size: -
DNA: TGTGCCAGCAGGAAAAGCAATCAGCCCCAGCATTTT
CDR3: CASRKSNQPQHF

V: TRBV27
J: TRBJ2-1
D: TRBD1
size: -
DNA: TGTGCCAGCAGTTTATCCGGGACAGGGATCGATGAGCAGTTCTTC
CDR3: CASSLSGTGIDEQFF

V: TRBV10-3
J: TRBJ1-1
D: -
size: -
DNA: TGTGCCTCCGGGGGCGCCACTGAAGCTTTCTTT
CDR3: CASGGATEAFF

V: TRBV7-2
J: TRBJ2-3
D: -
size: -
DNA: TGTGCCAGCAGCCCCTTAGGGCGCAGCACAGATACGCAGTATTTT
CDR3: CASSPLGRSTDTQYF

V: TRBV19
J: TRBJ2-3
D: TRBD1
size: medium-sized
DNA: TGTGCCAGTAGTACCGGACAGGGTGGGGGCACAGATACGCAGTATTTT
CDR3: CASSTGQGGGTDTQYF

V: TRBV25-1
J: TRBJ2-5
D: TRBD1
size: -
DNA: TGTGCCAGCAGTGTTACAGGGGTCGGAGAGACCCAGTACTTC
CDR3: CASSVTGVGETQYF

V: TRBV6-6
J: TRBJ1-5
D: -
size: few
DNA: TGTGCCAGCAGCACCCCACCCCAGCCCCAGCATTTT
CDR3: CASSTPPQPQHF

V: TRBV4-1
J: TRBJ2-1
D: TRBD2
size: -
DNA: TGCGCCAGCAGCCCCTGGGACGGACCTGTAGCGGGGAAAAACAATGAGCAGTTCTTC
CDR3: CASSPWDGPVAGKNNEQFF

V: TRBV6-6
J: TRBJ1-5
D: -
size: once
DNA: TGTGCCACTCTAGGGGGGTTAGATCAGCCCCAGCATTTT
CDR3: CATLGGLDQPQHF

V: TRBV20-1
J: TRBJ2-5
D: -
size: -
DNA: TGCAGTGCCCCCAAAATAGAGACCCAGTACTTC
CDR3: CSAPKIETQYF

V: TRBV27
J: TRBJ1-5
D: -
size: -
DNA: TGTGCCAGCAGGGCCTCGGTGGTGCGGCCCCAGCATTTT
CDR3: CASRASVVRPQHF

V: TRBV6-1
J: TRBJ1-2
D: -
size: -
DNA: TGTGCCAGCAGTGAGTTCGTCGGGGGCACCCTTGCTAACTATGGCTACACCTTC
CDR3: CASSEFVGGTLANYGYTF

V: TRBV11-3
J: TRBJ2-3
D: TRBD2
size: few
DNA: TGTGCCAGCAGCTTAGATCTTCCGGGGGGTTACACAGATACGCAGTATTTT
CDR3: CASSLDLPGGYTDTQYF

V: TRBV6-5
J: TRBJ2-1
D: -
size: -
DNA: TGTGCCAGCAGCTCCAGGTATGAGCAGTTCTTC
CDR3: CASSSRYEQFF

V: TRBV14
J: TRBJ2-1
D: -
size: once
DNA: TGTGCCAGTCTTAGTAGGGCCCTAGCCAATGAGCAGTTCTTC
CDR3: CASLSRALANEQFF

V: TRBV7-2
J: TRBJ2-1
D: TRBD2
size: -
DNA: TGTGCCAGCACCACGGGACTAGCGGGGCACAACCAGTTCTTC
CDR3: CASTTGLAGHNQFF

V: TRBV2
J: TRBJ2-1
D: -
size: -
DNA: TGTGCCAGCAGTGAGGGCCCCGTGTATGAGCAGTTCTTC
CDR3: CASSEGPVYEQFF

V: TRBV5-1
J: TRBJ1-2
D: -
size: -
DNA: TGCGCCAGCAGCTTGGGACAGCCCTATGGCTACACCTTC
CDR3: CASSLGQPYGYTF

V: TRBV19
J: TRBJ2-7
D: TRBD1
size: -
DNA: TGTGCCAGTTCAGGGGGCGCGATATACGAGCAGTACTTC
CDR3: CASSGGAIYEQYF

V: TRBV6-1
J: TRBJ2-3
D: -
size: -
DNA: TGTGCCAGCAGTGATCCGTTAGGACATTTTGGTACGCAGTATTTT
CDR3: CASSDPLGHFGTQYF

V: TRBV28
J: TRBJ1-1
D: -
size: -
DNA: TGTGCCAGCAGTCCCCCCTTCGGGGGCAATGAAGCTTTCTTT
CDR3: CASSPPFGGNEAFF

V: TRBV29-1
J: TRBJ1-2
D: -
size: -
DNA: TGCAGCGTTGTCGTGGACTATGGCTACACCTTC
CDR3: CSVVVDYGYTF

V: TRBV5-1
J: TRBJ2-1
D: -
size: -
DNA: TGCGCCAGCAGCCCCGGCGGGGAAAGGATATACAATGAGCAGTTCTTC
CDR3: CASSPGGERIYNEQFF

V: TRBV7-2
J: TRBJ2-1
D: -
size: few
DNA: TGTGCCAGCAGCTTAGAAAGTAGCTCCTACAATGAGCAGTTCTTC
CDR3: CASSLESSSYNEQFF

V: TRBV19
J: TRBJ2-6
D: TRBD1
size: -
DNA: TGTGCCAGTAGTATTAGGGACAGGGGGCTTGGGGCCAACGTCCTGACTTTC
CDR3: CASSIRDRGLGANVLTF

V: TRBV6-5
J: TRBJ2-3
D: TRBD1
size: -
DNA: TGTGCCAGCAGTCAAAGGACAGGAACAGATACGCAGTATTTT
CDR3: CASSQRTGTDTQYF

V: TRBV5-1
J: TRBJ2-5
D: TRBD1
size: once
DNA: TGCGCCAGCACTTCGGACAGGCCGGAGACCCAGTACTTC
CDR3: CASTSDRPETQYF

V: TRBV4-3
J: TRBJ2-7
D: -
size: -
DNA: TGCGCCAGCAGCCAGAACCAAGGGCAGTTTGTCTTC
CDR3: CASSQNQGQFVF

V: TRBV7-2
J: TRBJ2-3
D: -
size: -
DNA: TGTGCCAGCAGCTTAGAAAGCGGATCCCGAGGTACGCAGTATTTT
CDR3: CASSLESGSRGTQYF

V: TRBV5-1
J: TRBJ1-1
D: -
size: -
DNA: TGCGCCAGCAGCTTGGCCGCCAAAATCGGCGACACTGAAGCTTTCTTT
CDR3: CASSLAAKIGDTEAFF

V: TRBV5-1
J: TRBJ2-2
D: -
size: -
DNA: TGCGCCAGCAGCCTGACTTTACAGGGATCCCTGAACACCGGGGAGCTGTTTTTT
CDR3: CASSLTLQGSLNTGELFF

V: TRBV30
J: TRBJ2-4
D: TRBD2
size: -
DNA: TGTGCCTGGAGGGGTCCAGGTGGCGGGGGAGCCAAAAACATTCAGTACTTC
CDR3: CAWRGPGGGGAKNIQYF

V: TRBV18
J: TRBJ2-2
D: -
size: -
DNA: TGTGCCAGCTCACCCGTCACCACCGGGGAGCTGTTTTTT
CDR3: CASSPVTTGELFF

V: TRBV11-3
J: TRBJ2-3
D: -
size: -
DNA: TGTGCCAGCAGCTCCCGCGGCGTTACGGGCCTGGATACGCAGTATTTT
CDR3: CASSSRGVTGLDTQYF

V: TRBV19
J: TRBJ2-3
D: -
size: -
DNA: TGTGCCAGTAGTCCCCGCCTAGCAGAACTCACAGATACGCAGTATTTT
CDR3: CASSPRLAELTDTQYF

V: TRBV9
J: TRBJ2-1
D: TRBD2
size: -
DNA: TGTGCCAGCAGCCCAAAGAATAGCGGGAGGGCCCTACGGAATGAGCAGTTCTTC
CDR3: CASSPKNSGRALRNEQFF

V: TRBV5-1
J: TRBJ2-2
D: TRBD1
size: -
DNA: TGCGCCAGCAGCTTGCCGACAGGGCCACAAACGAACACCGGGGAGCTGTTTTTT
CDR3: CASSLPTGPQTNTGELFF

V: TRBV19
J: TRBJ1-1
D: TRBD1
size: -
DNA: TGTGCCAGTACCGTGGGACAGTCGAACACTGAAGCTTTCTTT
CDR3: CASTVGQSNTEAFF

V: TRBV18
J: TRBJ1-3
D: -
size: once
DNA: TGTGCCAGCTCACCCCCAGGGAGCTCTGGAAACACCATATATTTT
CDR3: CASSPPGSSGNTIYF

V: TRBV5-1
J: TRBJ2-1
D: -
size: -
DNA: TGCGCCAGCAGCTTGGAGGGTCGGGTTGCTAATGAGCAGTTCTTC
CDR3: CASSLEGRVANEQFF

V: TRBV2
J: TRBJ1-2
D: -
size: -
DNA: TGTGCCAGCAGAGGGGACGGAAATGGCTACACCTTC
CDR3: CASRGDGNGYTF

V: TRBV5-4
J: TRBJ1-4
D: -
size: -
DNA: TGTGCCAGCTCCCCCGGGGGCGCGTATGAAAAACTGTTTTTT
CDR3: CASSPGGAYEKLFF

V: TRBV27
J: TRBJ1-2
D: TRBD1
size: -
DNA: TGTGCCAGCAGTTTCTTAGGGGGCCGAGCTAACTATGGCTACACCTTC
CDR3: CASSFLGGRANYGYTF

V: TRBV29-1
J: TRBJ2-1
D: TRBD1
size: -
DNA: TGCAGCGTTGGTCGACAGGGCAATGAGCAGTTCTTC
CDR3: CSVGRQGNEQFF